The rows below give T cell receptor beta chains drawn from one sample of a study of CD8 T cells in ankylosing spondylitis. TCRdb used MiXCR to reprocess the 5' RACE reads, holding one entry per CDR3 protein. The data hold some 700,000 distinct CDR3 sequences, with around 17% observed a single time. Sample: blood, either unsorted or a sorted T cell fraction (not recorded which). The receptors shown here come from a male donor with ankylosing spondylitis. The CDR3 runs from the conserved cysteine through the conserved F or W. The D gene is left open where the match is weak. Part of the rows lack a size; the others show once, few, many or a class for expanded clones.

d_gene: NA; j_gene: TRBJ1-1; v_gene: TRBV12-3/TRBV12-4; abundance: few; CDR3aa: CASSFPAQGFTEAFF; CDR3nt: TGTGCCAGCAGTTTTCCGGCGCAGGGATTCACTGAAGCTTTCTTT
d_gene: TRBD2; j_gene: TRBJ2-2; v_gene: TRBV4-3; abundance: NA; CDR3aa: CASSQDGLAGGPITGELFF; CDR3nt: TGCGCCAGCAGCCAAGATGGGCTAGCGGGAGGGCCAATAACCGGGGAGCTGTTTTTT
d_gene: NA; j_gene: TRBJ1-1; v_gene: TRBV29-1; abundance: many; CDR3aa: CSVARIGVGSEAFF; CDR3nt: TGCAGCGTTGCTAGGATCGGCGTAGGGTCTGAAGCTTTCTTT
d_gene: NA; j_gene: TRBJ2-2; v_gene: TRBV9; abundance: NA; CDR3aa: CASSDRTASNTGELFF; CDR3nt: TGTGCCAGCAGCGACCGGACAGCTTCGAACACCGGGGAGCTGTTTTTT
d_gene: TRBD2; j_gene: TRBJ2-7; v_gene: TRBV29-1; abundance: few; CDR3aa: CSVSGSLGEQYF; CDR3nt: TGCAGCGTTAGCGGGAGCCTCGGTGAGCAGTACTTC
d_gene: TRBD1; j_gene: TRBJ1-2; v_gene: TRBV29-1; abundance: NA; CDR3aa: CSDQTGTGVGYTF; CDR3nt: TGCAGCGACCAGACCGGGACAGGGGTCGGCTACACCTTC
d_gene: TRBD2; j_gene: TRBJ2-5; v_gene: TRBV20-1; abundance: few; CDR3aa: CSARDGSSGEEGETQYF; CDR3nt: TGCAGTGCTAGAGATGGGAGTAGCGGGGAAGAAGGAGAGACCCAGTACTTC
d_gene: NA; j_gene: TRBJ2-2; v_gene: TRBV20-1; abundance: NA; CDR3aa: CRARDHGIAGELFF; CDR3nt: TGCAGAGCTAGAGATCACGGGATCGCCGGGGAGCTGTTTTTT
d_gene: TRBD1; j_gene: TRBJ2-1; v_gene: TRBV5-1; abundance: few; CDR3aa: CASRDRDYLNPYNEQFF; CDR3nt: TGCGCCAGCCGGGACAGGGATTATCTAAACCCCTACAATGAGCAGTTCTTC
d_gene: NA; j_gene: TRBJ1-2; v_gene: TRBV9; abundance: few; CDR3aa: CASSADPGPDYGYTF; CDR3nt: TGTGCCAGCAGCGCGGACCCGGGGCCTGACTATGGCTACACCTTC
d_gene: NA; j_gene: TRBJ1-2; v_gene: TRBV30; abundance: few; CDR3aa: CAWSVGTPANYGYTF; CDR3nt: TGTGCCTGGAGTGTTGGGACACCCGCTAACTATGGCTACACCTTC
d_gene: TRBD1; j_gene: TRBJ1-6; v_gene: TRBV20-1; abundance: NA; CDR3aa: CSAVDRARNSPLHF; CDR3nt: TGCAGTGCAGTCGACAGGGCCCGGAATTCACCCCTCCACTTT
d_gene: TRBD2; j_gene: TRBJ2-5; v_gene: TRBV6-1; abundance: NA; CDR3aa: CASREGLAGETQYF; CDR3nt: TGTGCCAGCAGAGAGGGACTAGCGGGAGAGACCCAGTACTTC
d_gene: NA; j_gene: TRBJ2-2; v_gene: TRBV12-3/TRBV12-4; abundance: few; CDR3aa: CASTPWENTGELFF; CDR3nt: TGTGCCAGCACCCCGTGGGAGAACACCGGGGAGCTGTTTTTT
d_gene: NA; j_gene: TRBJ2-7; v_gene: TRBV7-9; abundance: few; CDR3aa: CASSTNEVGAYEQYF; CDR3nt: TGTGCCAGCAGCACCAACGAGGTAGGGGCCTACGAGCAGTACTTC
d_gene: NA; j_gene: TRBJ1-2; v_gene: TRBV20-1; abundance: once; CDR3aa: CSARDTGTTNYGYTF; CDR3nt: TGCAGTGCTAGAGACACCGGGACAACCAACTATGGCTACACCTTC
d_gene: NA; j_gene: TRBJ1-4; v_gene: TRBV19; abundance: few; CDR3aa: CASTPGHPSTNEKLFF; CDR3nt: TGTGCCAGTACCCCGGGACATCCCTCAACTAATGAAAAACTGTTTTTT
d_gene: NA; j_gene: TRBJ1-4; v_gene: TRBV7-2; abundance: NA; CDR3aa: CASSLWGQANEKLFF; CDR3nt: TGTGCCAGCAGTCTCTGGGGACAAGCTAATGAAAAACTGTTTTTT
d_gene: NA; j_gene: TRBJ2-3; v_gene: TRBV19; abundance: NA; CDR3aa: CASRTTPGDTQYF; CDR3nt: TGTGCCAGTAGGACTACACCCGGAGATACGCAGTATTTT
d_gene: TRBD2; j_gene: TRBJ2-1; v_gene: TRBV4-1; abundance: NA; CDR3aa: CASSQVSGLLAGDNEQFF; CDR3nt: TGCGCCAGCAGCCAAGTCTCGGGTTTGCTAGCGGGGGACAATGAGCAGTTCTTC
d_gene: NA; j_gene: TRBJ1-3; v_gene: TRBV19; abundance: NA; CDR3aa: CASRQKDSSGNTIYF; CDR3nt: TGTGCCAGTAGGCAAAAGGACAGCTCTGGAAACACCATATATTTT
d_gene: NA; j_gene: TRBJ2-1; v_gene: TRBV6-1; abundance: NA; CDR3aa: CASSGYGEQFF; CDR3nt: TGTGCCAGCAGTGGATACGGTGAGCAGTTCTTC
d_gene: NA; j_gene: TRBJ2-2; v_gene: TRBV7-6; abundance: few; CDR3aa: CASSFKLVTGELFF; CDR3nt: TGTGCCAGCAGCTTTAAACTAGTGACCGGGGAGCTGTTTTTT
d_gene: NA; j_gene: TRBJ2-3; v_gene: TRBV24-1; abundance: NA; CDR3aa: CATSDLSAGITDTQYF; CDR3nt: TGTGCCACCAGTGATTTGAGCGCGGGGATCACAGATACGCAGTATTTT
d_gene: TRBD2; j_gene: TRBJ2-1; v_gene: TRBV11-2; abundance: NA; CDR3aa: CASSLVRGRVEEQFF; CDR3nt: TGTGCCAGCAGCTTAGTACGCGGGAGGGTTGAGGAGCAGTTCTTC
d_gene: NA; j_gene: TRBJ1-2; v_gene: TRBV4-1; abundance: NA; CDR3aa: CASSQRGGPNGYTF; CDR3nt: TGCGCCAGCAGCCAACGGGGGGGGCCGAATGGCTACACCTTC
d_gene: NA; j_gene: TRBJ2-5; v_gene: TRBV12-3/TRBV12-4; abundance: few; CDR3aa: CASSFRIDKSPTQYF; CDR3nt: TGTGCCAGCAGTTTCCGCATCGACAAGTCCCCGACCCAGTACTTC
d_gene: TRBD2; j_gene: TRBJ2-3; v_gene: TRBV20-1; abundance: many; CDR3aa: CSAFGLAGVGSTDTQYF; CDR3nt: TGCAGTGCTTTTGGGCTAGCGGGAGTTGGGAGCACAGATACGCAGTATTTT
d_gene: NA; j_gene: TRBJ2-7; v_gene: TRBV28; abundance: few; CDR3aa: CASSFPGTWAYEQYF; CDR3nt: TGTGCCAGCAGTTTCCCCGGGACCTGGGCCTACGAGCAGTACTTC
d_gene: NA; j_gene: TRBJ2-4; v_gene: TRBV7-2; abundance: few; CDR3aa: CASSLANWGAKNIQYF; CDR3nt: TGTGCCAGCAGCCTAGCCAATTGGGGGGCCAAAAACATTCAGTACTTC
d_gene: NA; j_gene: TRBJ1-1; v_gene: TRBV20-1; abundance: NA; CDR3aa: CSAGEENTEAFF; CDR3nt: TGCAGTGCTGGAGAGGAGAACACTGAAGCTTTCTTT